This entry lists 17 T cell receptor beta chains sequenced from one sample in a study of blood T cell repertoires in COVID-19. Assay used: immunoSEQ multiplex PCR; TCRdb lists only in-frame clones, some missing. The sample has about 69,000 clones; approximately 84% are singletons. The sequenced sample was peripheral blood. These receptors all come from a man aged 50 or older with COVID-19, enrolled during active disease.

This sequence joins TRBV10-3 and TRBJ2-2; D perhaps matches TRBD1 (5 bases). Germline V gene data show CDR1 as ENHRY and CDR2 as SYGVKD. There are 14 residues in the CDR3. V dropped 5 bases and J dropped 5 bases, with 12 bases sitting between them. The chain's CDR3 is CAISIDQGTGELFF. The CDR3 nucleotides are TGTGCCATCAGTATCGATCAGGGAACCGGGGAGCTGTTTTTT.

The chain recombines TRBV19 with TRBJ2-7; 7 bases map to TRBD2. After removal of 6 bases from V and 3 bases from J, the junction contained 5 bases not matched to a gene. This CDR3 comprises 13 residues. From germline, CDR1 is LNHDA and CDR2 SQIVND (reference sequence). The CDR3 bases are TGTGCCAGTAGCCCCGGGACTAACTACGAGCAGTACTTC. Amino acid sequence: CASSPGTNYEQYF.

The CDR3 DNA follows: TGTGCCAGCAGACCGGACAGCTCTGGAAACACCATATATTTT. Protein: CASRPDSSGNTIYF. J is TRBJ1-3 and V is TRBV6-5; D is perhaps TRBD1 (6 bases). Germline loops: CDR1 MNHEY, CDR2 SVGAGI. The CDR3 runs 14 residues. V shed 6 bases and J shed 0 bases, with 9 bases lying between them.

As regards this clone: Other nucleotide sequences from this sample produce the same CDR3. The rearrangement joins TRBV6-1 to TRBJ1-2, with D unresolved. Trimming removed 2 bases from V and 8 bases from J, with 6 bases in between. Germline V gives CDR1 MNHNS, CDR2 SASEGT. The CDR3 extends over 11 amino acids. The CDR3 sequence: CASSESLGYTF. CDR3 sequence (DNA): TGTGCCAGCAGTGAATCCCTCGGCTACACCTTC.

The chain has TRBV7-9 and TRBJ1-2; D is uncertain. Germline loops: CDR1 SEHNR, CDR2 FQNEAQ (reference sequence). The CDR3 covers 13 residues. Trimming cost V 1 base and J 5 bases, with 8 bases left between them. The CDR3 bases are TGTGCCAGCAGCTTAGGGGCTGGTTATGGCTACACCTTC. Translating gives CASSLGAGYGYTF.

J is TRBJ2-1 and V is TRBV18; no definite D call. Germline loops: CDR1 KGHSH, CDR2 LQKENI. Trimming took off 3 bases at V and 4 bases at J, with 7 bases between the two ends. The CDR3 totals 13 residues. The CDR3 DNA sequence: TGTGCCAGCTCACCGGCGGAGTACAATGAGCAGTTCTTC. It encodes CASSPAEYNEQFF.

The chain joins TRBV10-3 to TRBJ2-3; perhaps TRBD2 as D (5 bases). The V gene lost 6 bases and the J gene lost 4 bases, with 20 bases spanning the gap. CDR1 and CDR2 from the germline V gene are ENHRY and SYGVKD. The CDR3 totals 16 residues. The CDR3 DNA sequence: TGTGCCATCAGAGAACGAGAGGGTCCCACCCCAGATACGCAGTATTTT. Its translation: CAIREREGPTPDTQYF.

The chain has TRBV29-1 and TRBJ1-1; D ambiguous. CDR3 length: 12 residues. Germline loops: CDR1 SQVTM, CDR2 ANQGSEA. V lost 6 bases to trimming and J lost 3 bases, with 11 bases between them. CDR3 nucleotide sequence: TGCAGCGTAGCGAGGGTAGACACTGAAGCTTTCTTT. It is translated as CSVARVDTEAFF.

The CDR3 sequence is CASSYQAGFNQPQHF. The CDR3 bases are TGTGCCAGCTCATATCAGGCAGGGTTTAATCAGCCCCAGCATTTT. The chain joins TRBV18 to TRBJ1-5, with D possibly TRBD1 on 5 matching bases. The CDR3 spans 15 residues. V was trimmed by 5 bases and J by 4 bases, leaving 15 bases between them. Germline CDR1 and CDR2: KGHSH and LQKENI.

The chain is built from TRBV24-1 and TRBJ2-3, with 7 bases matching TRBD1. Germline V gene lookup returns CDR1 KGHDR and CDR2 SFDVKD. Trimming at V came to 7 bases and at J to 5 bases, leaving 17 bases not matched to a gene. This CDR3 comprises 17 residues. The CDR3 nucleotides are TGTGCCACCAGGGGATCGAGGGGGCGTACTCGTAGAGATACGCAGTATTTT. This encodes CATRGSRGRTRRDTQYF.

The J gene is TRBJ2-4, the V gene TRBV4-1; D is possibly TRBD2 (5 bases). V dropped 0 bases and J dropped 8 bases, with 11 bases sitting between them. Germline V lookup: CDR1 MGHRA, CDR2 YSYEKL. The CDR3 has 14 amino acids. Here the CDR3 DNA reads TGCGCCAGCAGCCAAGAGCCAGGAGGTGACATTCAGTACTTC. This encodes CASSQEPGGDIQYF.

This clone has just a few counts. The J gene is TRBJ1-4, the V gene TRBV6-6; 7 bases fit TRBD1. Germline-derived CDR1 and CDR2 are MNHNY and SVGAGI (reference sequence). V lost 7 bases, J lost 6 bases, and 5 bases stayed unmatched. CDR3 length: 13 residues. CDR3 region: CASNDRVYEKLFF. The CDR3 coding sequence is TGTGCCAGCAACGACAGGGTTTATGAAAAACTGTTTTTT.

V is TRBV19 and J is TRBJ2-3; 11 nucleotides match TRBD1. The V and J ends lost 3 bases and 4 bases, in that order; junction bases with no gene match: 3. The CDR3 extends over 15 amino acids. CDR1 LNHDA and CDR2 SQIVND come from the germline V gene (reference sequence). The CDR3 DNA is TGTGCCAGTAGTATCCAGGGACAGGGGGCAGATACGCAGTATTTT. Protein sequence: CASSIQGQGADTQYF.

A single count supports this clone. The chain has TRBV19 and TRBJ1-5, with D uncertain. Germline-derived CDR1 and CDR2 are LNHDA and SQIVND (reference sequence). The CDR3 spans 11 residues. V lost 3 bases and J 13 bases, leaving 10 bases between the germline ends. The CDR3 protein is CASSIRPLQHF. In DNA, the CDR3 is TGTGCCAGTAGTATCAGGCCCCTGCAGCATTTT.

This chain uses TRBV5-1 with TRBJ2-1; 7 bases align to TRBD2. V was pared by 0 bases and J by 6 bases, with 0 bases of the junction left unmatched. The CDR3 extends over 13 amino acids. Per germline, CDR1 SGHRS and CDR2 YFSETQ. The DNA for the CDR3 is TGCGCCAGCAGCTTGGCGGGGGGCAATGAGCAGTTCTTC. It encodes CASSLAGGNEQFF.

The CDR3 loop reads CSVVGGDTNQPQHF. Here the CDR3 DNA reads TGCAGCGTTGTCGGTGGGGACACTAATCAGCCCCAGCATTTT. This chain uses TRBV29-1 with TRBJ1-5; weak D call: TRBD1 (6 bases). With 4 bases removed from V and 4 bases from J, the gap between germline ends came to 14 bases. CDR1 and CDR2 (germline): SQVTM, ANQGSEA. This CDR3 comprises 14 residues.

J is TRBJ2-7 and V is TRBV7-9; no clear D. V dropped 1 base and J dropped 0 bases, with 7 bases sitting between them. The CDR3 covers 14 residues. Germline-derived CDR1 and CDR2 are SEHNR and FQNEAQ (reference sequence). This CDR3 reads CASSLGSSSYEQYF. The CDR3 nucleotides are TGTGCCAGCAGCTTAGGATCTAGCTCCTACGAGCAGTACTTC. Together with reference TRBV7-9 and TRBJ2-7, the CDR3 gives the full variable domain: DTGVSQNPRHKITKRGQNVTFRCDPISEHNRLYWYRQTLGQGPEFLTYFQNEAQLEKSRLLSDRFSAERPKGSFSTLEIQRTEQGDSAMYLCASSLGSSSYEQYFGPGTRLTVT.